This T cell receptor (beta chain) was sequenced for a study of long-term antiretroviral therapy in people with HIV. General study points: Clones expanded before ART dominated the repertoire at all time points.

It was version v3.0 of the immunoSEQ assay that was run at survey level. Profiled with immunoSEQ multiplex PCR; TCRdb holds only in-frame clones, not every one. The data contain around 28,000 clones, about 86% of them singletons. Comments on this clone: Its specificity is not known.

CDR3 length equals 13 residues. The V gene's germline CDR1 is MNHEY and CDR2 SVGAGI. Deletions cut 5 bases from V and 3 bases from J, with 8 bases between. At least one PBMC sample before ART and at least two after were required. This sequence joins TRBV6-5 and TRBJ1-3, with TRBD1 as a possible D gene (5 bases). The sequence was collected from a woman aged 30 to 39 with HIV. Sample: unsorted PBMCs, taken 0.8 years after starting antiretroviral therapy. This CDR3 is CASSPGYGNTIYF. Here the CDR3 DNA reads TGTGCCAGCAGTCCAGGGTATGGAAACACCATATATTTT.